This T cell receptor (beta chain) was recovered during a study of cytomegalovirus exposure and HLA in healthy donors. Whole-study context: Early on, a data release was issued that held 65 million to 100 million unique TCRs from HLA-typed donors.

The CDR3 contains 15 residues. The trim removed 3 bases at V and 0 bases at J, leaving 4 bases unmatched. CDR1 is LNHDA and CDR2 is SQIVND in the germline V gene (reference sequence). In the case of this clone: Its antigen is not identified.

Findings and limits, study-wide: In vitro, a few CMV-associated chains proved specific for CMV antigens. Judged likely to be a sequencing artifact was a cluster of highly shared sequence variants. One variant, a missense change in DCLRE1C, was linked in a later analysis to TCR beta V- and J-gene trimming.

Vbeta (60) and Jbeta (13) primers were used in the PCR. The method was immunoSEQ multiplex PCR; TCRdb's version includes in-frame clones alone and lacks a portion of them. The sample consists of roughly 120,000 clones, 82% of them appearing once. This receptor was obtained from a woman between 18 and 29 years old in good health and CMV-seronegative. Source material: PBMCs. The chain uses TRBV19 and TRBJ2-7; 8 nucleotides agree with TRBD1. The chain's CDR3 is CASSISDRASYEQYF. The CDR3 bases are TGTGCCAGTAGTATTTCGGACAGGGCCTCCTACGAGCAGTACTTC.